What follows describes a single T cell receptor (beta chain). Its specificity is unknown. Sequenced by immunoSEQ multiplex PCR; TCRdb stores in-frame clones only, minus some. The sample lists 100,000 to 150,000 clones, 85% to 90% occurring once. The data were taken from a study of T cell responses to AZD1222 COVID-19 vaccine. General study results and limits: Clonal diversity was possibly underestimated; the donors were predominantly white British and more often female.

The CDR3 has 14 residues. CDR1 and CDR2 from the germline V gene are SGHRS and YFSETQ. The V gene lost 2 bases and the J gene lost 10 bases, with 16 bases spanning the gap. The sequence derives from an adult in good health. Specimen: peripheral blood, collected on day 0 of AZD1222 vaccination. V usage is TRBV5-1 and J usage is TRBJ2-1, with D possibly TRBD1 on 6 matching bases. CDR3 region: CASSFLPDGTEQFF. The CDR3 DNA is TGCGCCAGCAGCTTCTTACCCGACGGGACAGAGCAGTTCTTC.